Reported below is one TCR beta chain. Its cognate antigen is unknown. Produced via immunoSEQ multiplex PCR; TCRdb's table is partial and in-frame only. The table shows 90,000 or so clones, with over 85% occurring only once. The record originates from a study of Tregs in tolerant kidney transplant recipients. Mixed chimerism was transient after nonmyeloablative marrow transplants from related graft donors. The CDR3 has 15 amino acids. Trimming took 2 bases from V and 0 from J; bases not matched to a gene: 4. The germline V gene encodes CDR1 ENHRY and CDR2 SYGVKD. Study conclusions and caveats: Antigen-driven expansion was suggested because donor-specific Tregs expanded more than all Tregs in tolerant patients. This study did not directly address biological reproducibility. Few patients were studied, so findings need validation in larger groups. Expanding Tregs on activated donor B cells appeared to best identify donor-specific TCRbeta clones.

The sequencing here drew on CD4+ T cells from blood (PBMCs), taken 12 months after the transplant. This clonotype was sampled from a human patient who received a combined kidney and bone marrow transplant. Part of the T cells may come from the graft donor. This chain links TRBV10-3 with TRBJ2-7; 7 nucleotides align to TRBD2. In DNA, the CDR3 is TGTGCCATCAGTGAGGGCGGCGGGAGCTCCTACGAGCAGTACTTC. It is translated as CAISEGGGSSYEQYF.